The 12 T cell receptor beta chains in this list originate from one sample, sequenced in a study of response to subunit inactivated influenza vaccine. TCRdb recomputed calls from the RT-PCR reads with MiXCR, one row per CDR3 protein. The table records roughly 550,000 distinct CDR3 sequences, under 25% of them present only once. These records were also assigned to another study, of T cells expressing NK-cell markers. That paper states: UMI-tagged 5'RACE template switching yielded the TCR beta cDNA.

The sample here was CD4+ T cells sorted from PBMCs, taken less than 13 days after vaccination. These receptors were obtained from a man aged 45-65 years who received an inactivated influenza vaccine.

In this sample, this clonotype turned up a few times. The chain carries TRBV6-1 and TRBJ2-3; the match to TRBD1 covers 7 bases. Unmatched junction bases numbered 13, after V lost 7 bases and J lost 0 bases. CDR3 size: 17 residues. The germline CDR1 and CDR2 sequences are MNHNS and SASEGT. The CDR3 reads CASKRGRDYGSTDTQYF. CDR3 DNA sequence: TGTGCCAGCAAGAGGGGGCGCGACTACGGTAGCACAGATACGCAGTATTTT.

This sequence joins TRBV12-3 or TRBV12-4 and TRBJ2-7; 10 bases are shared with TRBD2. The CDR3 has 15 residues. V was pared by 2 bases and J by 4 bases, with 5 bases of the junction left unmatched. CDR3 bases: TGTGCCAGCAGTTTAATGGCTAGCGGGAGTTACGAGCAGTACTTC. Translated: CASSLMASGSYEQYF.

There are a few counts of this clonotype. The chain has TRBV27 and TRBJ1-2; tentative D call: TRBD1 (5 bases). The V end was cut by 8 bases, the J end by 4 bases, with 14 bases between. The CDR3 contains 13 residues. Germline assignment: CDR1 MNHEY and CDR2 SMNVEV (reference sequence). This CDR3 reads CASWGRSGYGYTF. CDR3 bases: TGTGCCAGCTGGGGGAGGTCTGGCTATGGCTACACCTTC.

The CDR3 is CASSFRRGRAKNIQYF. CDR3 DNA sequence: TGTGCCAGCAGTTTTCGGAGGGGAAGGGCCAAAAACATTCAGTACTTC. The chain joins TRBV27 to TRBJ2-4; possibly TRBD2 for D (6 bases). Germline CDR1 reads MNHEY; CDR2 reads SMNVEV (reference sequence). The CDR3 contains 16 residues. Trimming took 3 bases from V and 1 from J, leaving 13 bases between them.

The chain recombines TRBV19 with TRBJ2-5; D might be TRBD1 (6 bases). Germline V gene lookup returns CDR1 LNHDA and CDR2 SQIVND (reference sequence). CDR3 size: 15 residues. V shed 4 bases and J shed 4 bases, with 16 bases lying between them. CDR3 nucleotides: TGTGCCAGTAGTACCGCACAGGGAGTGGCAGAGACCCAGTACTTC. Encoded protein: CASSTAQGVAETQYF.

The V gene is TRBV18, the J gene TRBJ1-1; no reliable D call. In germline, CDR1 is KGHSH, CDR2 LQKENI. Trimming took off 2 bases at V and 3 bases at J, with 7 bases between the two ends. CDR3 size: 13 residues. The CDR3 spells CASSPSIDTEAFF. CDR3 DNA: TGTGCCAGCTCACCATCGATAGACACTGAAGCTTTCTTT.

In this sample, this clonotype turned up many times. In DNA, the CDR3 is TGTGCCACCAGTGTTGCGGGAGCGAACACCGGGGAGCTGTTTTTT. As protein: CATSVAGANTGELFF. The chain couples TRBV24-1 to TRBJ2-2; 7 bases are shared with TRBD2. Germline lookup yields CDR1 KGHDR and CDR2 SFDVKD. V shed 5 bases, J shed 0 bases, and the junction held 2 bases outside the gene matches. The CDR3 totals 15 residues.

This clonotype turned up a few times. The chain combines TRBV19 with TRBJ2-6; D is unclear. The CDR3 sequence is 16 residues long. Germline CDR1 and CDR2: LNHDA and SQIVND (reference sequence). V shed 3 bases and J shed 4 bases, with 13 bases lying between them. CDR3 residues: CASSIDISSGANVLTF. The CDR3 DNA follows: TGTGCCAGTAGTATTGACATCAGCTCGGGGGCCAACGTCCTGACTTTC.

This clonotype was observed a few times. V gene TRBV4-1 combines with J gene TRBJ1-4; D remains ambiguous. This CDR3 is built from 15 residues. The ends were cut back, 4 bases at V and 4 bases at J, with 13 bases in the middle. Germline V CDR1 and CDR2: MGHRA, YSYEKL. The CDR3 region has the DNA TGCGCCAGCAGCCTCCGACCGGGCTTTAATGAAAAACTGTTTTTT. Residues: CASSLRPGFNEKLFF.

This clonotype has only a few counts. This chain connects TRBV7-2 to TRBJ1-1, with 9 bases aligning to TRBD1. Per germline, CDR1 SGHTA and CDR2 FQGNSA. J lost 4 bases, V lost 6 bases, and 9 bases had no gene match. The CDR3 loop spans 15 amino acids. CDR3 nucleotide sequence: TGTGCCAGCAGGGACAGGGGACGTTGGGGCACTGAAGCTTTCTTT. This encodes CASRDRGRWGTEAFF.

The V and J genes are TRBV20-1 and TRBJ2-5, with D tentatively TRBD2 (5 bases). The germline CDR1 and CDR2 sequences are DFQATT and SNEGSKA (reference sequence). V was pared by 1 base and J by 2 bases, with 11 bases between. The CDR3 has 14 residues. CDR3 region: CSARAAGKQETQYF. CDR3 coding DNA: TGCAGTGCTAGAGCCGCCGGGAAGCAAGAGACCCAGTACTTC.

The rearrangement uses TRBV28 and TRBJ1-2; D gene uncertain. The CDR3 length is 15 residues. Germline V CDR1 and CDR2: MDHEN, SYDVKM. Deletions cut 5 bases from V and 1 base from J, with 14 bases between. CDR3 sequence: CASSPDPANNYGYTF. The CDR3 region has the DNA TGTGCCAGCAGTCCAGACCCTGCCAATAACTATGGCTACACCTTC.